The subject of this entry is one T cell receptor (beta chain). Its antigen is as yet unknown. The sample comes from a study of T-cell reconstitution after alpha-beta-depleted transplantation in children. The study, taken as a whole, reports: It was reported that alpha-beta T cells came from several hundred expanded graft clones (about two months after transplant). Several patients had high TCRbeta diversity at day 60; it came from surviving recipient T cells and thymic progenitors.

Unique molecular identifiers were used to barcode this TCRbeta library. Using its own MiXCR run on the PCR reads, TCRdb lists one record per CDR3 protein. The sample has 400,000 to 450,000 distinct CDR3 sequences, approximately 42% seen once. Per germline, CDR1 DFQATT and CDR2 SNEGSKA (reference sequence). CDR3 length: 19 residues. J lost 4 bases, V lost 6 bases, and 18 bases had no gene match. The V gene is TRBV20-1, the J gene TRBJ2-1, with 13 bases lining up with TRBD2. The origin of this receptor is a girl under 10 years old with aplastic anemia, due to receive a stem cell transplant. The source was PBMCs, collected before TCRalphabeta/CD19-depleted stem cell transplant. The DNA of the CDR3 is TGCAGTGCCAACCCGGTGGGGACTAGCGGGATATTGAGTTACAATGAGCAGTTCTTC. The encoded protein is CSANPVGTSGILSYNEQFF.